Listed here are 5 T cell receptor beta chains from one sample, sequenced in a study of blood T cell repertoires in COVID-19. Clones were sequenced by immunoSEQ multiplex PCR, and TCRdb holds only the in-frame ones, with some missing. The repertoire includes roughly 200,000 clones, about nine tenths of them detected once, and 5.5% to 8.5% sits in the top ten. Sequencing was carried out using PBMCs or T cells enriched from blood (not recorded which). Receptors originate from a man aged 25 to 40 in a cohort exposed to, infected with or recovered from COVID-19 (not recorded which).

This clone was counted once. This chain links TRBV4-1 with TRBJ1-1, with 9 nucleotides matching TRBD1. Germline CDR1 and CDR2: MGHRA and YSYEKL. The CDR3 spans 14 residues. After removal of 2 bases from V and 5 bases from J, the junction contained 3 bases not matched to a gene. CDR3 amino acids: CASSQRDRETEAFF. CDR3 bases: TGCGCCAGCAGCCAAAGGGACAGGGAAACTGAAGCTTTCTTT.

The chain joins TRBV27 to TRBJ1-5, with TRBD1 identical over 8 bases. The CDR3 is 16 amino acids. The trim removed 5 bases at V and 1 base at J, leaving 7 bases unmatched. Germline V gene data show CDR1 as MNHEY and CDR2 as SMNVEV (reference sequence). CDR3 protein: CASSLRQGISNQPQHF. The CDR3 nucleotides read TGTGCCAGCAGTCTACGACAGGGGATAAGCAATCAGCCCCAGCATTTT.

This sequence joins TRBV7-9 and TRBJ2-5, with D possibly matching TRBD2 (5 bases). The V gene's germline CDR1 is SEHNR and CDR2 FQNEAQ (reference sequence). Deletions cut 1 base from V and 4 bases from J, with 7 bases between. The CDR3 has 13 amino acids. The CDR3 sequence is CASSLGGVETQYF. CDR3 DNA: TGTGCCAGCAGCTTAGGGGGAGTAGAGACCCAGTACTTC.

The chain employs TRBV9 and TRBJ2-1; the match to TRBD1 covers 9 bases. The CDR3 totals 13 residues. J lost 8 bases, V lost 2 bases, and 2 bases had no gene match. Germline V gene sequence: CDR1 SGDLS, CDR2 YYNGEE. Here the CDR3 DNA reads TGTGCCAGCAGCGTGGACAGGGGAGATGAGCAGTTCTTC. This encodes CASSVDRGDEQFF.

The chain's CDR3 is CASRITGLARYYEQYF. The DNA for the CDR3 is TGTGCCAGCAGAATAACAGGACTAGCGCGGTACTACGAGCAGTACTTC. The chain uses TRBV27 and TRBJ2-7; 9 bases are a match to TRBD2. CDR1 is MNHEY and CDR2 is SMNVEV in the germline V gene (reference sequence). This CDR3 is 16 amino acids long. J gave up 3 bases and V 6 bases, and 12 bases lay outside the gene matches.